This T cell receptor beta chain was sequenced during a study of cytomegalovirus exposure and HLA in healthy donors. Study summary: A previous analysis identified 117 million unique TCR beta sequences derived from some 200 million T cells.

In its sample, this clone was seen once. The CDR3 is 15 residues long. The V end was cut by 4 bases, the J end by 2 bases, with 15 bases between. Germline V gene lookup returns CDR1 SGDLS and CDR2 YYNGEE. PCR employed 60 Vbeta and 13 Jbeta primers. The data were produced by immunoSEQ multiplex PCR, yet TCRdb's version contains in-frame clones alone and is incomplete. The repertoire holds 40,000 to 60,000 clones, with 60% to 75% as singletons. The TCR was taken from a woman aged 50 to 60 in good health and CMV-seronegative. The chain links TRBV9 to TRBJ1-2; weak D call: TRBD1 (5 bases). Sequencing was performed on PBMCs. Here the CDR3 DNA reads TGTGCCAGCAGCCCCCACCCGGCAGGGAACTATGGCTACACCTTC. Translation gives CASSPHPAGNYGYTF.